The rows below give T cell receptor beta chains drawn from one sample of a study of T cells after yellow fever vaccination. MiXCR, run by TCRdb on the 5' RACE reads, gives a single entry per CDR3 protein. The repertoire has 300,000 to 400,000 distinct CDR3 sequences, 8.7% of them found once; the top ten carry about a sixth. The material sequenced was PBMCs, taken on the day of the first yellow fever vaccination. Receptors originate from a man younger than 35 who received the YFV17D yellow fever vaccine. CDR3s include the opening cysteine and the closing phenylalanine or tryptophan. A D gene is named only where the DNA matches it firmly. Size tells how often a clone was seen (once, few, many) or the class of an expanded clone, and some rows leave it out.

abundance: few; d_gene: TRBD1; v_gene: TRBV5-4; j_gene: TRBJ1-6; CDR3nt: TGTGCCAGCAGCTCGGCGACAGGGGGCCCTAATTCACCCCTCCACTTT; CDR3aa: CASSSATGGPNSPLHF
abundance: many; d_gene: .; v_gene: TRBV4-3; j_gene: TRBJ1-2; CDR3nt: TGCGCCAGCAGCCCTGAACCAGGGTCAGCCCTTGGCCACTATGGCTACACCTTC; CDR3aa: CASSPEPGSALGHYGYTF
abundance: many; d_gene: .; v_gene: TRBV12-3/TRBV12-4; j_gene: TRBJ2-1; CDR3nt: TGTGCCAGCAGTTTGGGCCCCTACAATGAGCAGTTCTTC; CDR3aa: CASSLGPYNEQFF
abundance: many; d_gene: TRBD2; v_gene: TRBV6-1; j_gene: TRBJ2-7; CDR3nt: TGTGCCAGCAGTGAAGCCCGGGGGGGCTACGAGCAGTACTTC; CDR3aa: CASSEARGGYEQYF
abundance: many; d_gene: .; v_gene: TRBV7-2; j_gene: TRBJ2-7; CDR3nt: TGTGCCAGCAGCTTAGAACCTTACGAGCAGTACTTC; CDR3aa: CASSLEPYEQYF
abundance: .; d_gene: .; v_gene: TRBV10-3; j_gene: TRBJ1-5; CDR3nt: TGTGCCATCAGTGTAAGGGGTGATCAGCCCCAGCATTTT; CDR3aa: CAISVRGDQPQHF
abundance: few; d_gene: .; v_gene: TRBV10-3; j_gene: TRBJ1-1; CDR3nt: TGTGCCATCAGAACCCTGACAAAGGCAGGGCGCGGCACTGAAGCTTTCTTT; CDR3aa: CAIRTLTKAGRGTEAFF
abundance: few; d_gene: .; v_gene: TRBV18; j_gene: TRBJ2-5; CDR3nt: TGTGCCAGCTCACCCAGTTGGGGACCCCAAGAGACCCAGTACTTC; CDR3aa: CASSPSWGPQETQYF
abundance: .; d_gene: .; v_gene: TRBV4-3; j_gene: TRBJ1-2; CDR3nt: TGCGCCAGCAGCCAAGAGGTCGCGAGCGAGGGCAGCTATGGCTACACCTTC; CDR3aa: CASSQEVASEGSYGYTF
abundance: many; d_gene: .; v_gene: TRBV10-3; j_gene: TRBJ1-2; CDR3nt: TGTGCCATCAGCCCTCGAGACAGGATTAACTATGGCTACACCTTC; CDR3aa: CAISPRDRINYGYTF
abundance: .; d_gene: .; v_gene: TRBV5-4; j_gene: TRBJ1-2; CDR3nt: TGTGCCAGCAGTTATCTCGGCAGGGGCTTTGGCTACACCTTC; CDR3aa: CASSYLGRGFGYTF
abundance: few; d_gene: .; v_gene: TRBV12-3/TRBV12-4; j_gene: TRBJ1-4; CDR3nt: TGTGCCAGCAGTTTAAGGCTGAACCGAGAAAAACTGTTTTTT; CDR3aa: CASSLRLNREKLFF
abundance: few; d_gene: TRBD2; v_gene: TRBV7-9; j_gene: TRBJ2-3; CDR3nt: TGTGCCAGCAGTTCCGCCGGGACTAAGCCTAGCACAGATACGCAGTATTTT; CDR3aa: CASSSAGTKPSTDTQYF
abundance: many; d_gene: .; v_gene: TRBV6-5; j_gene: TRBJ1-4; CDR3nt: TGTGCCAGCAGTTACTCGGAGGGTGCGGAAAAACTGTTTTTT; CDR3aa: CASSYSEGAEKLFF
abundance: many; d_gene: .; v_gene: TRBV7-2; j_gene: TRBJ1-1; CDR3nt: TGTGCCAGCAGCTTAGCTCTAAACATGAACACTGAAGCTTTCTTT; CDR3aa: CASSLALNMNTEAFF
abundance: few; d_gene: TRBD1; v_gene: TRBV5-1; j_gene: TRBJ1-2; CDR3nt: TGCGCCAGCAGCTTTGGGGACAGGGTACGGGGCTACACCTTC; CDR3aa: CASSFGDRVRGYTF
abundance: few; d_gene: .; v_gene: TRBV4-3; j_gene: TRBJ1-1; CDR3nt: TGCGCCAGCAGCCAAGAATGGCAGCTCACTGAAGCTTTCTTT; CDR3aa: CASSQEWQLTEAFF
abundance: .; d_gene: TRBD2; v_gene: TRBV12-3/TRBV12-4; j_gene: TRBJ2-3; CDR3nt: TGTGCCAGCAGCTTGACTAGCTCGGGTACGCAGTATTTT; CDR3aa: CASSLTSSGTQYF
abundance: .; d_gene: .; v_gene: TRBV25-1; j_gene: TRBJ2-5; CDR3nt: TGTGCCAGCAGTGGACCGGGACGACGGGAGGAGACCCAGTACTTC; CDR3aa: CASSGPGRREETQYF
abundance: few; d_gene: TRBD2; v_gene: TRBV7-8; j_gene: TRBJ2-3; CDR3nt: TGTGCCAGCAGCTTAGTTGAGGGCGGGACTACCGGCAGTAGCACAGATACGCAGTATTTT; CDR3aa: CASSLVEGGTTGSSTDTQYF
abundance: .; d_gene: .; v_gene: TRBV7-9; j_gene: TRBJ1-1; CDR3nt: TGTGCCAGCAGCTTAGCAGGGCAAGGGGACACTGAAGCTTTCTTT; CDR3aa: CASSLAGQGDTEAFF
abundance: .; d_gene: .; v_gene: TRBV9; j_gene: TRBJ1-5; CDR3nt: TGTGCCAGCAGCGTAGGAGGGCAGGGTACCCAGCATTTT; CDR3aa: CASSVGGQGTQHF
abundance: many; d_gene: TRBD2; v_gene: TRBV7-2; j_gene: TRBJ2-7; CDR3nt: TGTGCCAGCAGCACCCGGGGAAGCGGGGGACTAACCTACGAGCAGTACTTC; CDR3aa: CASSTRGSGGLTYEQYF
abundance: many; d_gene: TRBD1; v_gene: TRBV12-3/TRBV12-4; j_gene: TRBJ1-2; CDR3nt: TGTGCCAGCAGTCGGGACAGCTATGGCTACACCTTC; CDR3aa: CASSRDSYGYTF
abundance: few; d_gene: .; v_gene: TRBV4-3; j_gene: TRBJ2-3; CDR3nt: TGCGCCAGCAGCCAAGGGAGGACCGCAGATACGCAGTATTTT; CDR3aa: CASSQGRTADTQYF
abundance: many; d_gene: TRBD1; v_gene: TRBV5-8; j_gene: TRBJ2-1; CDR3nt: TGTGCCAGCAGCACTTACCAGGGGGCTGTTTACAATGAGCAGTTCTTC; CDR3aa: CASSTYQGAVYNEQFF